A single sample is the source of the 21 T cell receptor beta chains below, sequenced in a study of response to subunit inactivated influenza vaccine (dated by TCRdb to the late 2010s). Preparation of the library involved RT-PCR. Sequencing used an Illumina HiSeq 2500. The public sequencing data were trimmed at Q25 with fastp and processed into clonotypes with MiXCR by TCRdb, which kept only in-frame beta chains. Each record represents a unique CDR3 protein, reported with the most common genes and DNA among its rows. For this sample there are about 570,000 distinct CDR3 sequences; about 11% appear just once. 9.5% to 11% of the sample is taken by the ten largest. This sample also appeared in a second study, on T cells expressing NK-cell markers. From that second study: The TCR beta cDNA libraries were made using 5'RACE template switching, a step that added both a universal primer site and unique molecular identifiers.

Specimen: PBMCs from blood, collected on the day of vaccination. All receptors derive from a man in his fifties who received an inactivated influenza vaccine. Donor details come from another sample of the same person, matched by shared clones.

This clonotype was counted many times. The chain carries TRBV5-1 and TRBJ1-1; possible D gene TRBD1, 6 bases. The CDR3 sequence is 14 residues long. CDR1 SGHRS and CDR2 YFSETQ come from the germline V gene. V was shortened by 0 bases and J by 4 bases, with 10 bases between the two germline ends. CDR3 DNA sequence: TGCGCCAGCAGCTTGGTAGGGGGGAGCACTGAAGCTTTCTTT. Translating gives CASSLVGGSTEAFF.

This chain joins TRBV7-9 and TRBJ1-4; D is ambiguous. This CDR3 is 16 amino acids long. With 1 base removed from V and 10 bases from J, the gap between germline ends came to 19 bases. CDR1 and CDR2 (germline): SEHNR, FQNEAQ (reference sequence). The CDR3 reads CASSLGSAGEGVKLFF. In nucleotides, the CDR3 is TGTGCCAGCAGCTTAGGATCGGCCGGCGAGGGTGTAAAACTGTTTTTT.

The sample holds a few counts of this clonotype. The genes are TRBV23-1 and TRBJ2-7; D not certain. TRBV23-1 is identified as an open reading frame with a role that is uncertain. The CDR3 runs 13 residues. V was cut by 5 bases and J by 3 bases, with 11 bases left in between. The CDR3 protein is CASSGPGLYEQYF. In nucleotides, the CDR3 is TGCGCCAGCAGTGGTCCGGGCCTCTACGAGCAGTACTTC.

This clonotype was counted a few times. The CDR3 loop reads CASSEGLSLPYEQFF. Written as DNA, the CDR3 is TGTGCCAGCAGCGAGGGACTATCCCTCCCCTATGAGCAGTTCTTC. This chain joins TRBV7-2 and TRBJ2-1; TRBD2 matches 7 bases. Germline CDR1 reads SGHTA; CDR2 reads FQGNSA. This CDR3 is 15 amino acids long. V lost 5 bases to trimming and J lost 8 bases; unmatched junction nucleotides: 12.

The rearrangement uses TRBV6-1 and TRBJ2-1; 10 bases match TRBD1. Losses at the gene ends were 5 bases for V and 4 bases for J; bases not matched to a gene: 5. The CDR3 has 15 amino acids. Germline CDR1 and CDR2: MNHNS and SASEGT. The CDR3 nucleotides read TGTGCCAGCAGTCAACCGGGACAGGGGTACAATGAGCAGTTCTTC. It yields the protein CASSQPGQGYNEQFF.

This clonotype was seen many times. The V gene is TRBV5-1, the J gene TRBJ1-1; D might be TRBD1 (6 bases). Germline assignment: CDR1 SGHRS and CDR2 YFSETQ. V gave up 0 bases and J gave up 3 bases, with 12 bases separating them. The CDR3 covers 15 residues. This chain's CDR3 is CASSLAKGGYTEAFF. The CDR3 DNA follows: TGCGCCAGCAGCTTGGCCAAAGGGGGTTACACTGAAGCTTTCTTT. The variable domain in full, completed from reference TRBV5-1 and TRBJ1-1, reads KAGVTQTPRYLIKTRGQQVTLSCSPISGHRSVSWYQQTPGQGLQFLFEYFSETQRNKGNFPGRFSGRQFSNSRSEMNVSTLELGDSALYLCASSLAKGGYTEAFFGQGTRLTVV.

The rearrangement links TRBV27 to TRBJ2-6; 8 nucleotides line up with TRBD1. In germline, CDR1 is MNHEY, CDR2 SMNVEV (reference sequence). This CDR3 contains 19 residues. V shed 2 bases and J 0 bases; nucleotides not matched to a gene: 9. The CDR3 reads CASSLRPQGVLSGANVLTF. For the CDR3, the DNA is TGTGCCAGCAGTTTACGTCCACAGGGGGTGCTCTCTGGGGCCAACGTCCTGACTTTC.

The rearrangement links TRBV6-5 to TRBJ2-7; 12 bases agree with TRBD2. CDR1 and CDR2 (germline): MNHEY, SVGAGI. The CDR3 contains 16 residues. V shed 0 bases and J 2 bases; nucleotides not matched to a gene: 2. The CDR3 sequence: CASSYSSSGRAYEQYF. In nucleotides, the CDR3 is TGTGCCAGCAGTTACTCGTCTAGCGGGAGGGCCTACGAGCAGTACTTC.

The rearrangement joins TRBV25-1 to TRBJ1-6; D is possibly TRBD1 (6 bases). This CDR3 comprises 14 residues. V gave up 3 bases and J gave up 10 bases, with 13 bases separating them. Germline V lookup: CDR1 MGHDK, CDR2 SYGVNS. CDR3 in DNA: TGTGCCAGCAGTGAGGGTGGAGGGGGATCACCCCTCCACTTT. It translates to CASSEGGGGSPLHF.

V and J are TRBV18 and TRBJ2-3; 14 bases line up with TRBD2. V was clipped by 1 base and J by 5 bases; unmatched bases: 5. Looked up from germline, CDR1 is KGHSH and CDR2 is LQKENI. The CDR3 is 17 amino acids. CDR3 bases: TGTGCCAGCTCACCACGACTAGCGGGAGGGCCGGGAGATACGCAGTATTTT. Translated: CASSPRLAGGPGDTQYF. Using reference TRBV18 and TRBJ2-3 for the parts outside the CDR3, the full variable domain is NAGVMQNPRHLVRRRGQEARLRCSPMKGHSHVYWYRQLPEEGLKFMVYLQKENIIDESGMPKERFSAEFPKEGPSILRIQQVVRGDSAAYFCASSPRLAGGPGDTQYFGPGTRLTVL.

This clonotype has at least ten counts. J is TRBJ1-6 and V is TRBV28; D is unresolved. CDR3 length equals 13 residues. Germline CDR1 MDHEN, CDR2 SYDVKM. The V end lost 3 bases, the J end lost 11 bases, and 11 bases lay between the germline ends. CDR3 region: CASSFMNGAPLHF. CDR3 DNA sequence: TGTGCCAGCAGTTTCATGAACGGGGCACCCCTCCACTTT. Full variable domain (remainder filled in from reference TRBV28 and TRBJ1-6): DVKVTQSSRYLVKRTGEKVFLECVQDMDHENMFWYRQDPGLGLRLIYFSYDVKMKEKGDIPEGYSVSREKKERFSLILESASTNQTSMYLCASSFMNGAPLHFGNGTRLTVT.

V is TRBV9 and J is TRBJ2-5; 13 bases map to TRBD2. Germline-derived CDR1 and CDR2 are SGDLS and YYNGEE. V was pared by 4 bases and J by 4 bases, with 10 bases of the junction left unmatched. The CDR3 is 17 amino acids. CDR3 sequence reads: CASSPSTSGRAGETQYF. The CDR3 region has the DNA TGTGCCAGCAGCCCATCCACTAGCGGGAGGGCCGGAGAGACCCAGTACTTC. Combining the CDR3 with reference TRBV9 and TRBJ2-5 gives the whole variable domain DSGVTQTPKHLITATGQRVTLRCSPRSGDLSVYWYQQSLDQGLQFLIQYYNGEERAKGNILERFSAQQFPDLHSELNLSSLELGDSALYFCASSPSTSGRAGETQYFGPGTRLLVL.

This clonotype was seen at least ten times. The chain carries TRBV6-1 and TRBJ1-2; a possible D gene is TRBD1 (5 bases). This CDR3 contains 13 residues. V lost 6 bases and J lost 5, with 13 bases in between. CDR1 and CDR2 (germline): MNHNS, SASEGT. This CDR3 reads CASRTAGYYGYTF. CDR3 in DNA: TGTGCCAGCAGGACCGCAGGGTATTATGGCTACACCTTC.

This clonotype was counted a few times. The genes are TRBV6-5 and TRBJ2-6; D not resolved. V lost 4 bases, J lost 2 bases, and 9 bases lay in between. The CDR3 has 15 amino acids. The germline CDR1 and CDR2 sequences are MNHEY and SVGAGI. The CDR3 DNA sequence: TGTGCCAGCAGTTCTACATCGGCTGGGGCCAACGTCCTGACTTTC. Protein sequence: CASSSTSAGANVLTF.

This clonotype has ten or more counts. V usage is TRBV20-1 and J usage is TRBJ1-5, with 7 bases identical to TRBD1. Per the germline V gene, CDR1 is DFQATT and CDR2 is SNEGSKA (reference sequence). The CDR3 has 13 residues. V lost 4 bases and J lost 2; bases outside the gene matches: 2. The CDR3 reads CSANTGGNQPQHF. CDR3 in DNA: TGCAGTGCTAACACAGGGGGCAATCAGCCCCAGCATTTT.

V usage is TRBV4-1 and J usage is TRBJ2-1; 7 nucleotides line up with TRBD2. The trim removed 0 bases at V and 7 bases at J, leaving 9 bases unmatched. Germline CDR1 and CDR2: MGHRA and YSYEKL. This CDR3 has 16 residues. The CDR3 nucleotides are TGCGCCAGCAGCCAAGAAGGTATTAGCGGGTGGAATGAGCAGTTCTTC. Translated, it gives CASSQEGISGWNEQFF.

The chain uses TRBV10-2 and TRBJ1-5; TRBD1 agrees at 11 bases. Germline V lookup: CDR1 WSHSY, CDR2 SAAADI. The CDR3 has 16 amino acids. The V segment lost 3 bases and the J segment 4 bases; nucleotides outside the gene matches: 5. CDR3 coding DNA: TGCGCCAGCAGTGACGCCGGGACAGGGGGGAATCAGCCCCAGCATTTT. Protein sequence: CASSDAGTGGNQPQHF.

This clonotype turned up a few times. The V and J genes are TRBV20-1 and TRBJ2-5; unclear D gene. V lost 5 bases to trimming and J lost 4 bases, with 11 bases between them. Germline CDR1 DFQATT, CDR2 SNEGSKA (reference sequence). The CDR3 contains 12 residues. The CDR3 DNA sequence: TGCAGTGCTTCCGGGTCCACAGAGACCCAGTACTTC. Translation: CSASGSTETQYF.

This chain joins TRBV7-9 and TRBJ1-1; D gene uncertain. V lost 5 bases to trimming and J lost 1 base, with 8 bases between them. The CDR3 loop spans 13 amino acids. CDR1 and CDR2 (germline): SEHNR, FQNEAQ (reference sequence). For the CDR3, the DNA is TGTGCCAGCAGCGGCCGGGCGAACACTGAAGCTTTCTTT. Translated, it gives CASSGRANTEAFF.

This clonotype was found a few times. The CDR3 here is CATRQANTEAFF. The CDR3 DNA sequence: TGTGCCACCAGACAGGCGAACACTGAAGCTTTCTTT. The rearrangement uses TRBV28 and TRBJ1-1, with D possibly TRBD1 on 6 matching bases. The ends were cut back, 10 bases at V and 1 base at J, with 10 bases in the middle. CDR1 MDHEN and CDR2 SYDVKM come from the germline V gene. This CDR3 has 12 residues.

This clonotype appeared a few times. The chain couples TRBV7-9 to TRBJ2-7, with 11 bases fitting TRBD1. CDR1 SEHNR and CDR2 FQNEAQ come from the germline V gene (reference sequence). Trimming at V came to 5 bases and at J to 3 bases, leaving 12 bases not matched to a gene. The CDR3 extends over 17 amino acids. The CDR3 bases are TGTGCCAGCAGCCCGGGACAGGGGGAGTTGAAGGTCTACGAGCAGTACTTC. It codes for CASSPGQGELKVYEQYF.